The clone carrying this T cell receptor beta chain is labeled medium-sized. The CDR3 extends over 13 amino acids. Germline V gene lookup returns CDR1 SNHLY and CDR2 FYNNEI. V gave up 4 bases and J gave up 1 base, with 7 bases separating them. The data belong to a study of T cell clonotyping in hematopoietic cell transplantation. Across the study: Recipient blood drawn about 28 days pretransplant and days 30, 100, 180 after.

Sequenced by immunoSEQ multiplex PCR; TCRdb stores in-frame clones only, minus some. The repertoire consists of about 15,000 clones, with 62% occurring once and the leading ten covering 9.5% to 10%. The source of this sequence is a human donor who either received an allogeneic hematopoietic cell transplant for a myeloid malignancy or was a related donor (not recorded which). Some clones in this sample may be carry-over from other donors' samples. Sequenced: PBMCs. The chain recombines TRBV2 with TRBJ1-1; D gene ambiguous. CDR3 DNA: TGTGCCAGCAGTGTTTTGCGGAACACTGAAGCTTTCTTT. Translated, it gives CASSVLRNTEAFF. Full variable domain (outside the CDR3, taken from reference TRBV2 and TRBJ1-1): EPEVTQTPSHQVTQMGQEVILRCVPISNHLYFYWYRQILGQKVEFLVSFYNNEISEKSEIFDDQFSVERPDGSNFTLKIRSTKLEDSAMYFCASSVLRNTEAFFGQGTRLTVV.